This TCR beta chain appears in the sequencing data of a study of cytomegalovirus exposure and HLA in healthy donors. Overall study results and limits: In an earlier analysis, productive rearrangement rates for most beta V segments clustered near 87% or 30%.

In regard to this clone: The antigen remains unidentified.

Primers included in the PCR were 60 Vbeta and 13 Jbeta primers. How the authors handled the data: It was a later analysis that counted about 80 million unique TCR beta chains, of which roughly 11 million were shared. This table comes from immunoSEQ multiplex PCR, and its TCRdb copy is limited to in-frame clones, with some not included. V, J and clone size are taken as reported in that table, and D and trimming were inferred from the DNA itself. The sample includes around 100,000 clones. Trimming pared 4 bases from V and 6 bases from J, leaving 18 bases between. CDR1 and CDR2 from the germline V gene are SGHRS and YFSETQ. The CDR3 is 15 amino acids.

This chain links TRBV5-1 with TRBJ2-3, with a tentative D call TRBD1 (6 bases). Sequenced sample: PBMCs. The sequence was obtained from a man in his forties or fifties in good health and CMV-seronegative. The CDR3 nucleotides are TGCGCCAGCAGCGCTCTGGGGGCGCGAGGGGATACGCAGTATTTT. Encoded protein: CASSALGARGDTQYF.